The entry that follows covers one TCR beta chain sequence. Its cognate antigen is unknown. This specimen comes from a study of cytomegalovirus exposure and HLA in healthy donors. The study, taken as a whole, reports: Earlier analysis looked at TCR beta V segments, and most were productive about 87% or about 30% of the time. The study recorded more than 150 TCR beta chains that were cytomegalovirus-associated.

The PCR contained 60 Vbeta and 13 Jbeta primers. Produced via immunoSEQ multiplex PCR; TCRdb's table is partial and in-frame only. The sample records over 150,000 clones, roughly 78% being singletons. Participants comprised healthy donors of bone marrow. Germline values: CDR1 SGHRS, CDR2 YFSETQ. CDR3 length: 15 residues. The rearrangement joins TRBV5-1 to TRBJ2-5, with D maybe TRBD2 (6 bases). The J call may be incorrect, as the DNA end agrees better with TRBJ2-7. The receptor's source is a woman between 45 and 60 years old in good health and CMV-seropositive. Material: PBMCs. Here the CDR3 reads CASSASGLESYEQYF. The CDR3 DNA follows: TGCGCCAGCAGCGCCTCGGGACTGGAATCCTACGAGCAGTACTTC.